This entry features one TCR beta chain sequence. Its target is unknown. H&E slides confirmed each diagnosis, reviewed by two pathologists independently. The method was immunoSEQ multiplex PCR; TCRdb's version includes in-frame clones alone and lacks a portion of them. The data show 14,000 to 15,000 clones, roughly four fifths seen once. This sample is part of a study of immune evolution from preneoplasia to lung adenocarcinoma. Germline-derived CDR1 and CDR2 are SGHTA and FQGNSA. The CDR3 is made up of 14 amino acids. The V end lost 2 bases, the J end lost 5 bases, and 13 bases lay between the germline ends. Study-level points and caveats: Top clone share appeared to fall from AAH through AIS, MIA, adenocarcinoma.

The sequencing input was FFPE minimally invasive lung adenocarcinoma tissue. The source is a person between 55 and 80 years old with lung adenocarcinoma. This sequence joins TRBV7-2 and TRBJ2-7, with D possibly matching TRBD2 (5 bases). CDR3 residues: CASSLIPGLDEQYF. The CDR3 DNA follows: TGTGCCAGCAGCTTAATCCCCGGACTGGACGAGCAGTACTTC. Supplemented by reference TRBV7-2 and TRBJ2-7, the full variable domain reads GAGVSQSPSNKVTEKGKDVELRCDPISGHTALYWYRQSLGQGLEFLIYFQGNSAPDKSGLPSDRFSAERTGGSVSTLTIQRTQQEDSAVYLCASSLIPGLDEQYFGPGTRLTVT.